This T cell receptor (beta chain) appears in the sequencing data of a study of T-cell reconstitution after alpha-beta-depleted transplantation in children. This clonotype was recorded at least ten times. What it binds is unknown. Molecular barcoding with unique molecular identifiers was used for the TCRbeta library. Each CDR3 protein is one row after TCRdb ran MiXCR on the PCR reads. Of 90,000 to 130,000 distinct CDR3 sequences in the sample, 5% to 7% were seen once. Germline loops: CDR1 SGHRS, CDR2 YFSETQ. The CDR3 runs to 17 residues. J was trimmed by 4 bases and V by 4 bases; bases with no gene match: 8. Study-level results: TCRbeta diversity was high at day 60 in some patients (a result of surviving recipient T cells and thymic progenitors).

The source of this sequence is a male patient between 2 and 10 years old who had a stem cell transplant for acute lymphoblastic leukemia, so the T cells may come from the graft donor. The chain combines TRBV5-1 with TRBJ2-1; 13 bases line up with TRBD2. The source material was PBMCs, mostly from graft donor cells, sampled 360 days after TCRalphabeta/CD19-depleted stem cell transplant. CDR3 residues: CASSDGTSGIIYNEQFF. The CDR3 DNA follows: TGCGCCAGCAGCGACGGGACTAGCGGGATTATTTACAATGAGCAGTTCTTC.